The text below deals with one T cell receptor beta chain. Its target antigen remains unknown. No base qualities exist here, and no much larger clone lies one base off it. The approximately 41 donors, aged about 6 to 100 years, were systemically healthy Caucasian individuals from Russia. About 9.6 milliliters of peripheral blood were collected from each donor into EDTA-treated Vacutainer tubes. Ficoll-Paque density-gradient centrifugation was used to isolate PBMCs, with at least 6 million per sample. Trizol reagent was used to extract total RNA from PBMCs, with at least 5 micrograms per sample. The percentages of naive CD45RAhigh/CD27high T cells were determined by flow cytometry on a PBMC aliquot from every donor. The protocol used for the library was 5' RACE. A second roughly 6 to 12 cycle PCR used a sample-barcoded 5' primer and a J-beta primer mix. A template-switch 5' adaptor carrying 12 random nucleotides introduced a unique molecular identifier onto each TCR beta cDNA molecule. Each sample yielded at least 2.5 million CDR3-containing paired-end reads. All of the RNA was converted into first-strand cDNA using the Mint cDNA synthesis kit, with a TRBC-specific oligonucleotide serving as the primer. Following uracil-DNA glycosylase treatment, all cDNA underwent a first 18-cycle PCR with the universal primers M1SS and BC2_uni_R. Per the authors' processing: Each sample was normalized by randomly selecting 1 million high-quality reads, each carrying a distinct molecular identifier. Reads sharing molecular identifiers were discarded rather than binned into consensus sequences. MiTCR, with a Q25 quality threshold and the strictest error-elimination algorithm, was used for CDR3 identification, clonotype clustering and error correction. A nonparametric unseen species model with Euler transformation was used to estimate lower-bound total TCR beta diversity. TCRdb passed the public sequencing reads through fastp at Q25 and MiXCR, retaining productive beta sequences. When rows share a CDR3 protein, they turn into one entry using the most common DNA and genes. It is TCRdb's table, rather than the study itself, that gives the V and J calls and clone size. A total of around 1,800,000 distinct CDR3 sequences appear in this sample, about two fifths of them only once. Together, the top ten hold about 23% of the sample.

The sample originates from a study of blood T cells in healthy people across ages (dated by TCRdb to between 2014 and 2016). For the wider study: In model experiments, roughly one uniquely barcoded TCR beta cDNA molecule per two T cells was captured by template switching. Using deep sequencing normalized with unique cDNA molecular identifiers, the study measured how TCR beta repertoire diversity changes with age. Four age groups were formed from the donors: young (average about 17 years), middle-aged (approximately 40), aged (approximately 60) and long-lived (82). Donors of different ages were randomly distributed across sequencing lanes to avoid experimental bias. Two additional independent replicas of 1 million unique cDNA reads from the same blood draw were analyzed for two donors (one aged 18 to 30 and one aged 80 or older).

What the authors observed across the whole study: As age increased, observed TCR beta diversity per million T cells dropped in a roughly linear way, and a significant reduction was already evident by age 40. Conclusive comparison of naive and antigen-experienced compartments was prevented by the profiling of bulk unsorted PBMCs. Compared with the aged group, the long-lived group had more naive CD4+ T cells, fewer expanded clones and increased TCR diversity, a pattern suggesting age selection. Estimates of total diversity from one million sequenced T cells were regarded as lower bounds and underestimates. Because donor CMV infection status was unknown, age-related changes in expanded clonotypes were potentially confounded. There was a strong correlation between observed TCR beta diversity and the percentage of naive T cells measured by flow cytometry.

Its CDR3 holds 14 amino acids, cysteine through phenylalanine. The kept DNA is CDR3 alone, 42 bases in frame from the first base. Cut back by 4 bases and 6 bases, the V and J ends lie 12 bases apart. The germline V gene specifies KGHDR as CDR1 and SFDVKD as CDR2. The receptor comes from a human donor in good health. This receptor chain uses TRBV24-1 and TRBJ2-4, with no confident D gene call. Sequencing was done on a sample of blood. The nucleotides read TGTGCCACCAGTGACCGAACTACCAGAAACATTCAGTACTTC. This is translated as CATSDRTTRNIQYF.